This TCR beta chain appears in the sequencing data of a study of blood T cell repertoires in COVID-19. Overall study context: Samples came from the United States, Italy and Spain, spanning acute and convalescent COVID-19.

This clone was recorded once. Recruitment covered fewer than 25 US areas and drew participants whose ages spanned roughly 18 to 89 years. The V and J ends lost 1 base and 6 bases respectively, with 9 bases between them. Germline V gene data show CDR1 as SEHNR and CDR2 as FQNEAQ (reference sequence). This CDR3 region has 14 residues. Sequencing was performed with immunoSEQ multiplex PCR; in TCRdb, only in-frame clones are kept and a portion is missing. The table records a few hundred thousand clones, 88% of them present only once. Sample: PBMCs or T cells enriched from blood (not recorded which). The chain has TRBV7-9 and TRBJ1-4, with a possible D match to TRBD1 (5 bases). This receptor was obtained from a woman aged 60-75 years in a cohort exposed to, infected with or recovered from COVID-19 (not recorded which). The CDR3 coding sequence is TGTGCCAGCAGCTTAGGGCAGGGCTATGAAAAACTGTTTTTT. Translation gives CASSLGQGYEKLFF.